Each of the 14 T cell receptor beta chains below was sequenced from the same sample in a study of shared clonotypes between healthy human individuals. Profiled with immunoSEQ multiplex PCR; TCRdb holds only in-frame clones, not every one. Of some 530,000 clones in the sample, approximately 82% were seen once. Sequenced: PBMCs. These receptors originate from a woman between 40 and 50 years old in good health. Some clones in this sample may be carry-over from other donors' samples.

This clone was recorded once. The V and J genes are TRBV4-1 and TRBJ2-7; TRBD2 agrees at 9 bases. V lost 2 bases to trimming and J lost 7 bases; unmatched junction nucleotides: 9. Germline V gene sequence: CDR1 MGHRA, CDR2 YSYEKL. The CDR3 consists of 15 residues. CDR3 in amino acids: CASSQYSGRAGEQYF. The CDR3 DNA is TGCGCCAGCAGCCAATATAGCGGGAGAGCGGGGGAGCAGTACTTC.

The V gene is TRBV7-3, the J gene TRBJ2-5; TRBD2 matches 14 bases. The germline V gene has CDR1 SGHTA and CDR2 FQGTGA. With 2 bases clipped from V and 5 bases from J, the junction kept 4 bases outside the gene matches. This CDR3 has 16 amino acids. The CDR3 here is CASSLGTSGSGETQYF. The CDR3 DNA sequence: TGTGCCAGCAGCTTAGGGACTAGCGGGAGCGGGGAGACCCAGTACTTC. The full variable domain, rest sourced from reference TRBV7-3 and TRBJ2-5, is GAGVSQTPSNKVTEKGKYVELRCDPISGHTALYWYRQSLGQGPEFLIYFQGTGAADDSGLPNDRFFAVRPEGSVSTLKIQRTERGDSAVYLCASSLGTSGSGETQYFGPGTRLLVL.

V is TRBV7-8 and J is TRBJ2-7; no definite D call. The length of the CDR3 is 13 residues. V lost 6 bases and J 2 bases, leaving 11 bases between the germline ends. CDR1 and CDR2 from the germline V gene are SGHVS and FQNEAQ. CDR3 region: CASSSPETYEQYF. The CDR3 DNA reads TGTGCCAGCAGTTCCCCGGAGACCTACGAGCAGTACTTC.

The chain combines TRBV18 with TRBJ1-2; D possibly corresponds to TRBD1 (5 bases). V was shortened by 5 bases and J by 4 bases, with 11 bases between the two germline ends. This CDR3 is 13 amino acids long. Germline V gives CDR1 KGHSH, CDR2 LQKENI. The chain's CDR3 is CASSEGTFYGYTF. In DNA, the CDR3 is TGTGCCAGCTCAGAGGGGACTTTCTATGGCTACACCTTC.

Worth noting for this clone: A much larger clonotype is one base distant, so this may be a read error. This rearrangement joins TRBV27 to TRBJ2-1; no reliable D call. Germline V gene sequence: CDR1 MNHEY, CDR2 SMNVEV (reference sequence). This CDR3 is 11 amino acids long. V lost 7 bases and J lost 0, with 1 base in between. CDR3 nucleotides: TGTGCCAGCAACTCCTACAATGAGCAGTTCTTC. This codes for CASNSYNEQFF.

This clone was counted a few times. This chain connects TRBV19 to TRBJ2-7; tentatively, D is TRBD1 (6 bases). This CDR3 has 13 residues. Between the trimmed V and J ends, which lost 5 bases and 3 bases, there was a span of 11 bases. CDR1 LNHDA and CDR2 SQIVND come from the germline V gene (reference sequence). The CDR3 sequence: CASSLGTNYEQYF. CDR3 nucleotide sequence: TGTGCCAGTAGTCTCGGGACAAACTACGAGCAGTACTTC. Full variable domain (outside the CDR3, taken from reference TRBV19 and TRBJ2-7): DGGITQSPKYLFRKEGQNVTLSCEQNLNHDAMYWYRQDPGQGLRLIYYSQIVNDFQKGDIAEGYSVSREKKESFPLTVTSAQKNPTAFYLCASSLGTNYEQYFGPGTRLTVT.

As for this clone: This may be a read error: a much more frequent sequence differs by one nucleotide. Other DNA sequences from this sample encode an identical CDR3 as well. The chain is built from TRBV6-1 and TRBJ2-1; 11 nucleotides align to TRBD2. Per germline, CDR1 MNHNS and CDR2 SASEGT. The CDR3 has 15 amino acids. This chain's CDR3 is CASSDLAGGRDEQFF. CDR3 DNA: TGTGCAAGCAGTGATTTAGCGGGAGGGCGGGATGAGCAGTTCTTC.

This chain connects TRBV4-1 to TRBJ1-5; the D gene is possibly TRBD1 (5 bases). The V gene's germline CDR1 is MGHRA and CDR2 YSYEKL. V lost 4 bases to trimming and J lost 0 bases, with 16 bases between them. This CDR3 region has 17 residues. As DNA, the CDR3 is TGCGCCAGCAGCCTCCTCGGGGGTGGCCATAGCAATCAGCCCCAGCATTTT. As protein: CASSLLGGGHSNQPQHF.

This chain links TRBV15 with TRBJ2-1; 7 bases match TRBD1. The CDR3 totals 17 residues. The J segment lost 6 bases and the V segment lost 1 base, leaving 12 bases of the junction unmatched. CDR1 is LNHNV, CDR2 YYDKDF, per germline (reference sequence). DNA of the CDR3: TGTGCCACCAGCAGAGTCGGGCCAGGGGGTCCGCCCAATGAGCAGTTCTTC. This translates into CATSRVGPGGPPNEQFF.

The chain recombines TRBV11-3 with TRBJ2-2, with 9 bases that match TRBD1. This CDR3 contains 16 residues. The J segment lost 7 bases and the V segment lost 5 bases, leaving 11 bases of the junction unmatched. CDR1 is SGHNT, CDR2 YENEEA, per germline. The CDR3 loop is CASSPRTGASFGELFF. The CDR3 DNA reads as TGTGCCAGCAGCCCTAGGACAGGGGCCTCCTTCGGGGAGCTGTTTTTT.

The rearrangement joins TRBV10-3 to TRBJ2-7; 9 nucleotides align to TRBD1. Trimming cost V 6 bases and J 1 base; bases outside gene matches: 4. The CDR3 runs 14 residues. Germline V gives CDR1 ENHRY, CDR2 SYGVKD. CDR3: CAISPGQGSYEQYF. The DNA for the CDR3 is TGTGCCATCAGCCCGGGACAGGGTTCCTACGAGCAGTACTTC.

The chain uses TRBV2 and TRBJ2-5; 7 nucleotides align to TRBD1. Germline CDR1 SNHLY, CDR2 FYNNEI. The CDR3 is 17 amino acids. With 3 bases clipped from V and 5 bases from J, the junction kept 15 bases outside the gene matches. In DNA, the CDR3 is TGTGCCAGCAGTGACTCAATTGACAGGGTGACTCGTGAGACCCAGTACTTC. Translated, it gives CASSDSIDRVTRETQYF.

This chain links TRBV7-8 with TRBJ2-1; 9 bases agree with TRBD2. Per the germline V gene, CDR1 is SGHVS and CDR2 is FQNEAQ. The CDR3 has 16 residues. V shed 0 bases, J shed 6 bases, and the junction held 6 bases outside the gene matches. Here the CDR3 reads CASSLARSGSSNEQFF. The CDR3 region has the DNA TGTGCCAGCAGCTTAGCGCGTAGCGGGAGTTCCAATGAGCAGTTCTTC.

The V call is TRBV4-3, the J call TRBJ2-3; 8 bases agree with TRBD2. The CDR3 runs to 17 residues. The J segment lost 0 bases and the V segment lost 2 bases, leaving 7 bases of the junction unmatched. Germline values: CDR1 LGHNA, CDR2 YSLEER. CDR3 coding DNA: TGCGCCAGCAGCCAACAGCCTAGCGGGCCTAGCACAGATACGCAGTATTTT. This gives the protein CASSQQPSGPSTDTQYF.